The sequence of this T cell receptor beta chain was determined in a study of cytomegalovirus exposure and HLA in healthy donors (dated by TCRdb to about 2017). Study-wide context: According to an earlier analysis of 550 to 700 of the donors, roughly 180 million T cells yielded roughly 100 million unique TCR beta sequences and approximately 280 Gb of sequence data. All discovery cohort repertoires had been generated on a single sequencing platform. An earlier analysis of approximately 630 of the donors applied high-throughput TCR beta sequencing to assess whether each TCR beta V gene segment acted as functional or pseudogenic. Among the roughly 390 genotyped donors, more than 70% belonged to the genetic ancestry cluster associated with self-reported Caucasian donors. The study profiled the T cell repertoires of 550 to 700 subjects by immunosequencing and related them to cytomegalovirus serostatus. The aim of the study was to test whether cataloging public T cell receptors could identify signatures of past pathogen exposure. Typing coverage differed by locus: A, B, C, DRB1 and DQB1 were typed in about 629-640 donors, DQA1 in 522, DPA1 in approximately 610, and DPB1 in just under 490. Alongside the repertoire data, information on donor age, sex, ethnicity and CMV serostatus was compiled. In a later genetic analysis, genome-wide SNP genotypes for about 60% of the 666 donors were used, and that subset was treated as a discovery cohort. Roughly 5 DR-DQ haplotypes were handled as single units for association and clustering, since linkage in the cohort was strong. An early release covering about 600 HLA-typed donors comprised approximately 290 gigabases of sequencing data and tens of millions of unique TCR sequences. Besides the first cohort of around 700 subjects, a separate validation cohort made up of 120 different subjects was used. HLA typing covered class I and class II loci at four-digit resolution. Across roughly 420 genotyped donors of the cohort, an average of approximately 240,000 unique TCR beta nucleotide sequences per donor were sequenced, and 15% to 20% of those sequences were non-productive. A later analysis re-examined previously published TCR beta repertoires from more than 600 donors and added high-resolution HLA genotyping to investigate patterns of TCR occurrence. In the later analysis, no new phenotypic data were used to find candidate immune exposures; instead, reliance was placed on TCR beta sequences and their occurrence across donors. To predict cytomegalovirus infection status, the study combined high-throughput TCR immunosequencing, statistical association of individual TCRs with disease status, and machine learning.

Broad study findings and their caveats: A total of 164 TCR beta chains were listed by the study as associated with cytomegalovirus. Several of the top co-occurrence clusters appeared to be linked to parvovirus B19, influenza, CMV and Epstein-Barr virus, according to a later analysis. In a later genetic analysis, a missense DCLRE1C variant was associated with V-gene and J-gene trimming of TCR beta chains, and the association was replicated in an independent cohort. For the cohort, immune exposure information was limited to CMV serostatus. In vitro tests confirmed that a few of the cytomegalovirus-associated TCR beta chains recognize cytomegalovirus antigens. The 87-base-pair reads could not distinguish some IMGT-functional V segments, including TRBV6-2 and TRBV6-3, so those segments were excluded. In a later analysis, most CMV-associated TCR beta chains were found to appear HLA-restricted, with HLA associations seemingly driven largely by CMV exposure. The authors suggested that the approach could potentially be extended to other disease states and immunological phenotypes. Because counts were too low, some 17 rarely observed V segments, including chromosome 9 orphons, were excluded from the earlier analysis of roughly 580 of the donors. According to a later analysis, TCR association rates differed among HLA loci, with DRB1 alleles showing the most associated TCRs and HLA-C alleles showing the fewest. Most TCR sequences were seen in very few donors, while some public TCRs were found in many individuals. A later analysis associated about 16,000 TCR beta sequences with specific HLA alleles at a false discovery rate of 0.05. A further reported finding was that TCR beta sequences accurately predicted the HLA-A and HLA-B alleles for most subjects in the first cohort. Only TCR beta chains were sequenced in this cohort, and the absence of alpha or paired-chain data limited detectable features. In a later analysis, HLA-associated TCR beta chains were found to be more clonally expanded and to have lower generation probabilities than equally common non-associated chains. Presence/absence analyses assumed roughly uniform sequencing depth across donors, an assumption that may not hold. Because some donors lacked HLA typing at each locus, the association tests relied only on the typed subset. Cytomegalovirus status was reported to be diagnosed by the classifier with high specificity and sensitivity in both the original and validation cohorts. In an earlier analysis of about 600 of the donors, most TCR beta V segments appeared in productive rearrangements about 87% or about 30% of the time, broadly matching IMGT annotations. Correlated functional status among segregating V segments might reflect linkage disequilibrium, but an unknown experimental factor could not be ruled out. When HLA alleles, especially DR and DQ, strongly co-occurred, TCR associations were difficult to assign to individual alleles. A cluster of highly shared sequence variants was judged likely to represent a technical artifact of the sequencing pipeline. A later genetic analysis reported fewer N-insertions in productive TCRs among donors in an Asian-associated ancestry cluster than the 666-donor mean.

The cohort was made up of around 720 healthy bone marrow donors. At the time of sampling, every cohort member was nominally healthy, though immune exposures that went unrecorded were likely present. The donor tested CMV seronegative, placing the donor among the 352 seronegative members of the cohort. A peripheral blood sample was collected from each donor, and TCR beta sequencing was performed on peripheral blood mononuclear cells. Genomic DNA was extracted from the blood cell samples with the Qiagen DNeasy Blood Extraction Kit. Receptor libraries were prepared by the immunoSEQ multiplex PCR assay. For the multiplex PCR, a mixture combining 60 forward primers for TCR Vbeta segments and 13 reverse primers for TCR Jbeta segments was used. Amplification of the CDR3 region of rearranged TCR beta genes was performed with a multiplex PCR assay on genomic DNA. On the Illumina HiSeq System, the amplified TCR beta libraries were sequenced as 87-base-pair reads. In the paper's pipeline: A later analysis tallied roughly 78 million unique TCR beta chains across the 700 or so repertoires, and around 10 million of those chains were shared by two or more donors. A nearest-neighbor algorithm error-corrected the raw reads and collapsed the reads into unique sequences, merging closely related sequences to remove PCR and sequencing errors. CDR3 sequences were aligned to IMGT reference sequences to assign V, D and J gene segments. For a sequence to be retained, a match of at least six nucleotides to both a V gene segment and a J gene segment was required. A rearrangement was called productive if the CDR3 had no stop codons and remained in frame with V and J, and every other rearrangement was called non-productive. Following IMGT convention, CDR3 was defined as the stretch from the second conserved V-encoded cysteine to the conserved J-encoded phenylalanine. Sequences without an unambiguous match to a single V gene segment were excluded from the earlier analysis of approximately 560 of the donors. In an earlier analysis of several hundred of the donors, V segments were called functional above 56.7% productive rearrangements and were called segregating when the between-donor standard deviation exceeded 5%. A statistical classification framework was built to diagnose cytomegalovirus status from the catalog of TCR beta chain sequences. In a later analysis, V and J genes were assigned by comparing TCR nucleotide sequences against IMGT/GENE-DB human TR gene sequences. In a later analysis, CDR3 sequences and most-parsimonious VDJ recombination scenarios were assigned using the TCRdist pipeline. In a later analysis, each TCR beta chain was defined by its CDR3 amino acid sequence together with its V-gene family, and reads without a unique V-gene family were excluded. As a way to deal with suspected cross-contamination and a sequencing artifact, a later analysis dropped roughly 600 nucleotide sequences that were highly shared and had low generation probability. In a later analysis, a clonal expansion index for each public chain was calculated from normalized within-repertoire ranks of inferred template counts. A later analysis computed generation probabilities with a VDJ recombination model fitted to out-of-frame rearrangements, and checked the results against IGoR. Hypergeometric tests were used in a later analysis to score TCR-TCR, TCR-HLA and TCR-CMV co-occurrence, with a repertoire-size bias correction applied to the TCR pairs. A later analysis estimated false discovery rates by permuting HLA or CMV assignments 20 times. In a later analysis, co-occurring TCRs were grouped using DBSCAN, with TCRdist sequence similarity added in when clustering inside HLA-allele-positive subsets. Co-occurrence clustering excluded repertoires with fewer than 30,000 or more than 120,000 public chains, plus five with anomalous nucleotide sharing. TCRdb limited this immuneACCESS table to in-frame rearrangements with V and J called. A share of clones is missing; checked studies link under half to unresolved V genes, and the rest is unexplained. That table is the source of V, J and clone size, and D and trimming were worked out from the DNA. The sample table records about 160,000 clones. Of the sample, about 1.2% is held by the ten largest clones.

Notes on this clone: Its antigen is unknown.

Here V drops 0 bases and J drops 3 bases, and the junction holds 9 bases not matched to any gene. The CDR3 contains 17 residues, cysteine and phenylalanine counted. Only the CDR3 portion is preserved as DNA: 51 bases, with reading frame beginning at the first base. CDR1 and CDR2 (SGDLS, YYNGEE) derive from the germline V gene. The receptor's source is a woman between 55 and 75 years old in good health and CMV-seronegative. This sequence uses TRBV9 and TRBJ2-3; 8 bases in between match TRBD2. Sample: PBMCs. The CDR3 region has the sequence CASSVARGLARTDTQYF. The sequenced DNA: TGTGCCAGCAGCGTAGCCCGAGGACTAGCTAGGACAGATACGCAGTATTTT.